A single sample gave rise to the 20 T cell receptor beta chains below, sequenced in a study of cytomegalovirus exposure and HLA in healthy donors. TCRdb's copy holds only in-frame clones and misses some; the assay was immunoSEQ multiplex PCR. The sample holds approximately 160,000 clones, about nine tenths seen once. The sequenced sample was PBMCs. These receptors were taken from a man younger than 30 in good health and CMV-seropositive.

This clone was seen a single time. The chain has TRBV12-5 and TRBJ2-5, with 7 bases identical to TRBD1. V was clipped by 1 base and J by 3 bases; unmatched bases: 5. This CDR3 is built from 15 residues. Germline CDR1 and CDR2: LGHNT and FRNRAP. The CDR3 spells CASGLDGTAKETQYF. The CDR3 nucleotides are TGTGCTAGTGGTTTGGACGGGACAGCGAAAGAGACCCAGTACTTC. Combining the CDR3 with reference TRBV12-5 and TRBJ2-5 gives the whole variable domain DARVTQTPRHKVTEMGQEVTMRCQPILGHNTVFWYRQTMMQGLELLAYFRNRAPLDDSGMPKDRFSAEMPDATLATLKIQPSEPRDSAVYFCASGLDGTAKETQYFGPGTRLLVL.

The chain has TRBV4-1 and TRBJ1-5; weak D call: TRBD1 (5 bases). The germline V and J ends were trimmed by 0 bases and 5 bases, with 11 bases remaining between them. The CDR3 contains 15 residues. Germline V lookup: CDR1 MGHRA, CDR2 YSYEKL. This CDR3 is CASSQDDGGYQPQHF. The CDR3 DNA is TGCGCCAGCAGCCAAGACGACGGGGGATATCAGCCCCAGCATTTT.

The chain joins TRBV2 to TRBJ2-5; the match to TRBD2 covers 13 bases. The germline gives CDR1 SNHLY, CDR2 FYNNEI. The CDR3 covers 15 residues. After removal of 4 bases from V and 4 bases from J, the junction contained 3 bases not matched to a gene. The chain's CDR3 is CASSGGLAGVETQYF. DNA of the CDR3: TGTGCCAGCAGTGGAGGACTAGCGGGAGTAGAGACCCAGTACTTC. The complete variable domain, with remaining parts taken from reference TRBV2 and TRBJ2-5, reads EPEVTQTPSHQVTQMGQEVILRCVPISNHLYFYWYRQILGQKVEFLVSFYNNEISEKSEIFDDQFSVERPDGSNFTLKIRSTKLEDSAMYFCASSGGLAGVETQYFGPGTRLLVL.

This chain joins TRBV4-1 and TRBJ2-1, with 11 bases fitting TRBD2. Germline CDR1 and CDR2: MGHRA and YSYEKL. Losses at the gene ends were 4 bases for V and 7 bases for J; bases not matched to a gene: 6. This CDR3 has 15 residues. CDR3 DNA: TGCGCCAGCAGCCCTTTAGCGGGAGGGGTAAATGAGCAGTTCTTC. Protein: CASSPLAGGVNEQFF.

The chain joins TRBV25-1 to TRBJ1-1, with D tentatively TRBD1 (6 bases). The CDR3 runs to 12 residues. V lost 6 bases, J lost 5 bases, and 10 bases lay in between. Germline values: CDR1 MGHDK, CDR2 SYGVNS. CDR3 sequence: CASRIRGTEAFF. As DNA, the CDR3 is TGTGCCAGCAGGATAAGGGGGACTGAAGCTTTCTTT.

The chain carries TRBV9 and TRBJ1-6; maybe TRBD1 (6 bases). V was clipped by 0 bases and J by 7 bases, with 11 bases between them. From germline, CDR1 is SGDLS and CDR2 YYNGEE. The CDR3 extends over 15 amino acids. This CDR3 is CASSVAGTSNSPLHF. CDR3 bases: TGTGCCAGCAGCGTAGCGGGGACAAGCAATTCACCCCTCCACTTT.

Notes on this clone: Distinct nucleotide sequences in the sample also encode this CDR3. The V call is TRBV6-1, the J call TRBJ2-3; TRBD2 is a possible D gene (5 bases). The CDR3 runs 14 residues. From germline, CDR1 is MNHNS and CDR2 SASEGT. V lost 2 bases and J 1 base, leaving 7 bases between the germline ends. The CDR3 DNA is TGTGCCAGCAGTGAACGGGGAGGCACAGATACGCAGTATTTT. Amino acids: CASSERGGTDTQYF.

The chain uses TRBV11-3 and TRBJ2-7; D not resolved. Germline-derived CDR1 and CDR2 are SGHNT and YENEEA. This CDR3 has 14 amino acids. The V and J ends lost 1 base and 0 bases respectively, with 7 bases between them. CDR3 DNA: TGTGCCAGCAGCTTAGGACTGCCCTCCTACGAGCAGTACTTC. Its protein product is CASSLGLPSYEQYF.

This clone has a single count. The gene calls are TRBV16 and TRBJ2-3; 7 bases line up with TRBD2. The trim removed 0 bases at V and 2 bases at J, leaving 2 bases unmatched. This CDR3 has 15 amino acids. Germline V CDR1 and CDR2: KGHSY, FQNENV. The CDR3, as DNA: TGTGCCAGCAGCCAATCTCTAGCGGTCACAGATACGCAGTATTTT. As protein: CASSQSLAVTDTQYF.

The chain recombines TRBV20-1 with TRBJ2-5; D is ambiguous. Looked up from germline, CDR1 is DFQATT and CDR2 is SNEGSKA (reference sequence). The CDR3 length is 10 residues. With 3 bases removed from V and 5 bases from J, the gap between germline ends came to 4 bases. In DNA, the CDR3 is TGCAGTGCTAGGAGCGAGACCCAGTACTTC. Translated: CSARSETQYF.

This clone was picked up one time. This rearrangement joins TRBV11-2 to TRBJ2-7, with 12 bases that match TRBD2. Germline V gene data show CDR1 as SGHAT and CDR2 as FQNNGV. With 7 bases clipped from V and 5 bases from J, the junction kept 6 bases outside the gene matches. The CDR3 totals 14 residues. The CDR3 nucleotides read TGTGCCAGCACCGTGACTAGCGGGAGACACGAGCAGTACTTC. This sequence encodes CASTVTSGRHEQYF.

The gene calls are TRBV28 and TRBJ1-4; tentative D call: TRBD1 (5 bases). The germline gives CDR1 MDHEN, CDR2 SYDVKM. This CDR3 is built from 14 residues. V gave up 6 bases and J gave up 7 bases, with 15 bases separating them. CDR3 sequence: CASSPPGRGEKLFF. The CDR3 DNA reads TGTGCCAGCAGCCCCCCGGGGCGGGGTGAAAAACTGTTTTTT.

The CDR3 spells CASSFRGTGKNIQYF. CDR3 in DNA: TGTGCCAGCAGCTTTCGCGGGACGGGCAAAAACATTCAGTACTTC. V and J are TRBV5-6 and TRBJ2-4; a weak D match, TRBD2 (6 bases). CDR1 and CDR2 (germline): SGHDT, YYEEEE. CDR3 length: 15 amino acids. Trimming stripped 2 bases from V and 3 bases from J, with 12 bases between.

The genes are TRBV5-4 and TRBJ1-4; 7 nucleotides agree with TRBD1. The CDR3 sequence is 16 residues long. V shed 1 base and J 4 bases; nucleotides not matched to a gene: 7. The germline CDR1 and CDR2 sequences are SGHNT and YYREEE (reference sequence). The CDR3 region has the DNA TGTGCCAGCAGCTTGTACTCAGGGGGTGGTAATGAAAAACTGTTTTTT. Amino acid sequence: CASSLYSGGGNEKLFF.

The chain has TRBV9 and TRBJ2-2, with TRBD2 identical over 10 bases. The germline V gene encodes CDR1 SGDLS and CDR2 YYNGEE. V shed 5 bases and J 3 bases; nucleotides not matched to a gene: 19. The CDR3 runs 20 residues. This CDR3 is CASRKRRFLAGAWDTGELFF. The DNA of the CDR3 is TGTGCCAGCAGGAAACGTAGGTTCCTAGCGGGAGCTTGGGACACCGGGGAGCTGTTTTTT.

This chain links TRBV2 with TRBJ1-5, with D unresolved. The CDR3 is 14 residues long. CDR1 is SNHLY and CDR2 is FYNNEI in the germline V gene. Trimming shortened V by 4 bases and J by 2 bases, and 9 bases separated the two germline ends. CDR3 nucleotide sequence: TGTGCCAGCAGTGGCCAGAATGGCAATCAGCCCCAGCATTTT. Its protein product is CASSGQNGNQPQHF.

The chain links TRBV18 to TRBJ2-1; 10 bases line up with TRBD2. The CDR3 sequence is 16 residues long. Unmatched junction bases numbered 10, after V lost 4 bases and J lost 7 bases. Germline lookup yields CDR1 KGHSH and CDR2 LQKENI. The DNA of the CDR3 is TGTGCCAGCTCACTCACAACTAGCGGGGTAAGAAATGAGCAGTTCTTC. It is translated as CASSLTTSGVRNEQFF.

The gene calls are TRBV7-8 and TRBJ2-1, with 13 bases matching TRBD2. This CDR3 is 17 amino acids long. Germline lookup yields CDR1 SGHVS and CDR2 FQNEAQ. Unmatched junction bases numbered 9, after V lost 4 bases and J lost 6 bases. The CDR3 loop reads CASSSPGTSGMINEQFF. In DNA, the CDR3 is TGTGCCAGCAGCTCACCTGGGACTAGCGGGATGATCAATGAGCAGTTCTTC. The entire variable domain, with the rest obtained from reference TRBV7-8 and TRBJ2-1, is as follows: GAGVSQSPRYKVAKRGQDVALRCDPISGHVSLFWYQQALGQGPEFLTYFQNEAQLDKSGLPSDRFFAERPEGSVSTLKIQRTQQEDSAVYLCASSSPGTSGMINEQFFGPGTRLTVL.

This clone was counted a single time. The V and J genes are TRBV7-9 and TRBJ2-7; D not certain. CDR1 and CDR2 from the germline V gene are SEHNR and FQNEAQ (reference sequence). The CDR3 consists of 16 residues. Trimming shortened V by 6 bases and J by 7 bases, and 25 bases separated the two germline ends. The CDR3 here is CASRQRSGSMAGEQYF. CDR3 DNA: TGTGCCAGCAGACAACGGTCCGGGTCAATGGCCGGGGAGCAGTACTTC.

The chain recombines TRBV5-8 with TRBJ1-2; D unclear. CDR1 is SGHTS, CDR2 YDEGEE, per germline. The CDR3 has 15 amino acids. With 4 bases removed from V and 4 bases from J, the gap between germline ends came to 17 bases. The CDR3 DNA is TGTGCCAGCAGCGCGGGCACCTTCGGAGTCTATGGCTACACCTTC. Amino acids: CASSAGTFGVYGYTF. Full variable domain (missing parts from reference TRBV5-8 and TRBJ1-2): EAGVTQSPTHLIKTRGQQATLRCSPISGHTSVYWYQQALGLGLQFLLWYDEGEERNRGNFPPRFSGRQFPNYSSELNVNALELEDSALYLCASSAGTFGVYGYTFGSGTRLTVV.